This entry features one T cell receptor beta chain sequence. Germline CDR1 and CDR2: KGHSH and LQKENI. V was pared by 6 bases and J by 4 bases, with 4 bases of the junction left unmatched. This CDR3 is built from 13 residues. The data are from a study of blood T cell repertoires in COVID-19. Whole-study context: The United States, Italy and Spain supplied acute and convalescent COVID-19 samples.

The authors' processing: Estimates of nucleated cell counts were drawn from the amplification of reference gene primers. Only in-frame clones appear in the TCRdb table, and some are missing; sequencing was by immunoSEQ multiplex PCR. Clonal size and the V and J genes are those of that table, whereas D and trimming came from the DNA. The data contain 250,000 to 300,000 clones, roughly 93% of them singletons. Study members were between about 18 and 95 years old and lived in roughly 24 US regions. The chain joins TRBV18 to TRBJ2-5; 8 positions agree with TRBD2. The sequence was obtained from a woman in her thirties or forties with acute COVID-19. Specimen: PBMCs or T cells enriched from blood (not recorded which). The CDR3 coding sequence is TGTGCCAGCTCGCGGGGGGAGAGAGAGACCCAGTACTTC. It is translated as CASSRGERETQYF.